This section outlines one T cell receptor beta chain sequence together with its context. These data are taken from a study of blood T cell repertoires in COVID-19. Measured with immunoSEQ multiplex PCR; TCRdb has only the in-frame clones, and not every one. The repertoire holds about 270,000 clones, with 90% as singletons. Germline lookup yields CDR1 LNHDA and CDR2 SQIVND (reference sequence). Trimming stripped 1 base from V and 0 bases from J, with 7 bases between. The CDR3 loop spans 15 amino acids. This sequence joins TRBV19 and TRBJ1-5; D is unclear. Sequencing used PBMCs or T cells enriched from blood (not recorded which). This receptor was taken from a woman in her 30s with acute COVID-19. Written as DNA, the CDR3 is TGTGCCAGTAGTATAGTCTTTAATAGCAATCAGCCCCAGCATTTT. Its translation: CASSIVFNSNQPQHF.